This TCR beta chain originates from a study of OX40 agonist ivuxolimab in advanced cancers. For this clone: The antigen remains unidentified.

Study-wide results and caveats: In CD8+ T cells, expanded clones were on average more numerous than in CD4+. Expansion of clones was among the lowest in partial responders at 0.1-3.0 mg/kg.

Any history of autoimmune disease or systemic immunosuppression disqualified patients. Germline assignment: CDR1 SGHRS and CDR2 YFSETQ. Between the trimmed V and J ends, which lost 5 bases and 0 bases, there was a span of 7 bases. CDR3 length: 13 residues. Method: immunoSEQ multiplex PCR; TCRdb's copy keeps in-frame clones and lacks some. This table holds 15,000 to 20,000 clones, nearly 85% found once. The sequence derives from an adult with an advanced solid tumor such as melanoma, head and neck, liver or kidney cancer. The chain is built from TRBV5-1 and TRBJ2-3; D perhaps matches TRBD2 (5 bases). This specimen consisted of CD4+ or CD8+ T cells sorted from blood, obtained in a trial of the OX40 agonist ivuxolimab. This CDR3 reads CASREDSTDTQYF. In DNA form, the CDR3 reads TGCGCCAGCAGGGAGGACAGCACAGATACGCAGTATTTT.